This T cell receptor (beta chain) came from a study of T cell responses to AZD1222 COVID-19 vaccine. Whole-study results and caveats: Possibly, clonal diversity was underestimated; donors were largely white British and included more females. CD4 TCRs associated with vaccination spanned spike, dominating at 160-218 and 743-854. No day 14 peak samples; only post-peak repertoires were characterized.

TCRdb's table, derived via immunoSEQ multiplex PCR, lists solely in-frame clones and lacks some. The sample yields 130,000 to 150,000 clones, about 86% seen once. Per germline, CDR1 ENHRY and CDR2 SYGVKD. The ends lost 4 bases at V and 5 bases at J; junction bases unmatched: 12. The length of the CDR3 is 18 residues. Regarding this clone: Its antigen is not identified.

The rearrangement uses TRBV10-3 and TRBJ2-7; 15 nucleotides match TRBD2. Source: peripheral blood, taken 28 days after the second AZD1222 dose. This receptor was taken from an adult who received the AZD1222 COVID-19 vaccine. In DNA, the CDR3 is TGTGCCATCAGTGCACCCTCGAGGACTAGCGGGGGGGGCCACGAGCAGTACTTC. It codes for CAISAPSRTSGGGHEQYF.